This T cell receptor beta chain was recorded in a study of T cells in Graves' hyperthyroidism and ophthalmopathy. The TCR beta CDR3 regions underwent amplification using RNA transcripts as the source. A first-round RT-PCR of the TCR CDR3 used the HTBI primer set. TCRdb passed the multiplex PCR reads through MiXCR, listing each CDR3 protein once. In the table there are fewer than 900,000 distinct CDR3 sequences, 15% to 20% of which are singletons. As for this clonotype: One junction end disagrees with the germline gene, perhaps due to a read error.

The TCR comes from a woman in her fifties or sixties with Graves' hyperthyroidism that later progressed to Graves' ophthalmopathy. Sequencing was done on a sample of blood.

The CDR3 is CASSPTHLTASNEKLFF. Written as DNA, the CDR3 is TGTGCTAGCAGCCCAACCCACCTGACAGCCTCTAATGAAAAACTGTTTTTT. The chain is built from TRBV7-7 and TRBJ1-4, with TRBD1 as a possible D gene (5 bases). The CDR3 spans 17 residues. From germline, CDR1 is SSHAT and CDR2 FNYEAQ (reference sequence). The full variable domain, in which reference TRBV7-7 and TRBJ1-4 provide the parts outside the CDR3, is GAGVSQSPRYKVTKRGQDVTLRCDPISSHATLYWYQQALGQGPEFLTYFNYEAQPDKSGLPSDRFSAERPEGSISTLTIQRTEQRDSAMYRCASSPTHLTASNEKLFFGSGTQLSVL.